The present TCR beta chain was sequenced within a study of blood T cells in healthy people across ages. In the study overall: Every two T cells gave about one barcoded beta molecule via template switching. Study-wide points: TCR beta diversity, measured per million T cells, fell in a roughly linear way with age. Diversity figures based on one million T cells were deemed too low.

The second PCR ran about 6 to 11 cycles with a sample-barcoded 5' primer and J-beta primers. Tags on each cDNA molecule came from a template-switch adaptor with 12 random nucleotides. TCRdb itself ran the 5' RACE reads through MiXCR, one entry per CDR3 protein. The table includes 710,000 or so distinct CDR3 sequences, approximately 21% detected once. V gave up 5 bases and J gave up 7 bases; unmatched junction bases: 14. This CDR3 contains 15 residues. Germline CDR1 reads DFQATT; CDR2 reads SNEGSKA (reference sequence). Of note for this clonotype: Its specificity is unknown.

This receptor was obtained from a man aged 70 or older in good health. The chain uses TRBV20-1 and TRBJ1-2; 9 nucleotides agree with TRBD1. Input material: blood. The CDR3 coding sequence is TGCAGTGCTCCGGGACAGGGAGCGCAATGGGCTGGCTACACCTTC. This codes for CSAPGQGAQWAGYTF.